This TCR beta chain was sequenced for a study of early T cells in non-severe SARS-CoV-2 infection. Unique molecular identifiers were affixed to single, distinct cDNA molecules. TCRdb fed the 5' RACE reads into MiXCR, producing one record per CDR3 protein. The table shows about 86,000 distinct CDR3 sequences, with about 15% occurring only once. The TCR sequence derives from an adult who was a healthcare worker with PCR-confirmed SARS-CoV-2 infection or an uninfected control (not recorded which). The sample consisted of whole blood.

CDR3 nucleotide sequence: TGTGCCAGCAGTTACTCACTAGCGCAGGGCTACGAGCAGTACTTC. Translating gives CASSYSLAQGYEQYF. This chain joins TRBV6-6 and TRBJ2-7, with 7 bases aligning to TRBD2. The CDR3 is made up of 15 amino acids. Germline CDR1 reads MNHNY; CDR2 reads SVGAGI (reference sequence). J was trimmed by 3 bases and V by 0 bases; bases with no gene match: 5.